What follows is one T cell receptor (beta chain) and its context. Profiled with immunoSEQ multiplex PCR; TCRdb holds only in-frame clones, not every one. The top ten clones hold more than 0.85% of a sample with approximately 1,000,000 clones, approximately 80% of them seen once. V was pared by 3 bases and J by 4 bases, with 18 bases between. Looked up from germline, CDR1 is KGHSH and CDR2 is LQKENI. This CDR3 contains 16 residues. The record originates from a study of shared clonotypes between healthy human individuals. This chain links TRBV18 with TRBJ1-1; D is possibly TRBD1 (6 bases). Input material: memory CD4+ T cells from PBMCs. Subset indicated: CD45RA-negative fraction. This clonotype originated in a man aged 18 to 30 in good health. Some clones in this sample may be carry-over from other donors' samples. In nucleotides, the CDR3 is TGTGCCAGCTCACCCCTCGCGGGAGGACAGCTCACTGAAGCTTTCTTT. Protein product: CASSPLAGGQLTEAFF.